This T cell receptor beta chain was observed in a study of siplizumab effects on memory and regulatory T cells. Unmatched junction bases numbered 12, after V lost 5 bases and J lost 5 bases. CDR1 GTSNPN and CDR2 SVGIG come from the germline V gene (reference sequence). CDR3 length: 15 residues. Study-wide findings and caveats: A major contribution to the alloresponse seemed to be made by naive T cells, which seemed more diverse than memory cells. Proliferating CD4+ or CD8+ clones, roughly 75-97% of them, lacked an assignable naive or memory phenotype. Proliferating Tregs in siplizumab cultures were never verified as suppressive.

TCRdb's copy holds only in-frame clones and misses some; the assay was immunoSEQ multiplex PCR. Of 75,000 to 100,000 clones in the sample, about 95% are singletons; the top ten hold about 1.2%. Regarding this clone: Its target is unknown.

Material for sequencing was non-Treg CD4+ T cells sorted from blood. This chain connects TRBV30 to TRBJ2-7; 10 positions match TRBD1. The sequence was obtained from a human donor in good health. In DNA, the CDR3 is TGTGCCTGGGTTGATGGACAGGGGGATCTGCACGAGCAGTACTTC. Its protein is CAWVDGQGDLHEQYF. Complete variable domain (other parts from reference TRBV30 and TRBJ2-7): SQTIHQWPATLVQPVGSPLSLECTVEGTSNPNLYWYRQAAGRGLQLLFYSVGIGQISSEVPQNLSASRPQDRQFILSSKKLLLSDSGFYLCAWVDGQGDLHEQYFGPGTRLTVT.